The present entry profiles one TCR beta chain with its context. The method was immunoSEQ multiplex PCR; TCRdb's version includes in-frame clones alone and lacks a portion of them. The sample shows 100,000 to 150,000 clones, 80% to 90% of them seen only once. The data are from a study of blood T cell repertoires in COVID-19. Overall study context: Both acute and convalescent COVID-19 samples were obtained from the United States, Italy and Spain.

The CDR3 has 14 amino acids. Germline V gene lookup returns CDR1 SGDLS and CDR2 YYNGEE. The ends were cut back, 9 bases at V and 1 base at J, with 16 bases in the middle. V and J are TRBV9 and TRBJ2-5; D is perhaps TRBD2 (5 bases). Material for sequencing was PBMCs or T cells enriched from blood (not recorded which). This TCR derives from a woman aged 45-65 years who had recovered from COVID-19. In DNA form, the CDR3 reads TGTGCCAACCACTGGGTCCGGGGCCAAGAGACCCAGTACTTC. Translating it yields CANHWVRGQETQYF.